Below are 26 T cell receptor beta chains sequenced from a single sample in a study of cytomegalovirus exposure and HLA in healthy donors (dated by TCRdb to the late 2010s). Libraries came from the immunoSEQ multiplex PCR assay. For the multiplex PCR, a mixture combining 60 forward primers for TCR Vbeta segments and 13 reverse primers for TCR Jbeta segments was used. Drawn from immuneACCESS, this table holds only the in-frame rearrangements with V and J called that TCRdb kept. Clones are partly lost; checked studies trace under half to an unresolved V gene and leave the rest unexplained. In all, the sample holds some 110,000 clones, and less than 80% of those were seen once. The ten largest clones represent 2% to 2.5% of the sample. Source material: PBMCs. These receptors were collected from a woman under 40 in good health and CMV-seronegative.

The chain uses TRBV5-4 and TRBJ2-5; TRBD2 might be the D (5 bases). The germline V gene encodes CDR1 SGHNT and CDR2 YYREEE (reference sequence). The CDR3 is made up of 16 amino acids. Trimming shortened V by 4 bases and J by 2 bases, and 18 bases separated the two germline ends. The CDR3 nucleotides read TGTGCCAGCAGCCTCATGGGCCGGCGGGTACAAGAGACCCAGTACTTC. Residues: CASSLMGRRVQETQYF.

This chain uses TRBV6-1 with TRBJ2-7; perhaps TRBD2 as D (5 bases). The V end was cut by 1 base, the J end by 0 bases, with 19 bases between. The CDR3 extends over 18 amino acids. Germline V CDR1 and CDR2: MNHNS, SASEGT. Here the CDR3 reads CASSEEWSGRGSSYEQYF. DNA of the CDR3: TGTGCCAGCAGTGAAGAATGGAGTGGTAGAGGGAGCTCCTACGAGCAGTACTTC.

This clone has more than one count but fewer than ten. The V call is TRBV6-6, the J call TRBJ1-1; unclear D gene. Looked up from germline, CDR1 is MNHNY and CDR2 is SVGAGI (reference sequence). The V gene lost 2 bases and the J gene lost 1 base, with 5 bases spanning the gap. The CDR3 is 13 amino acids. The chain's CDR3 is CASSYTENTEAFF. CDR3 nucleotide sequence: TGTGCCAGCAGTTACACAGAGAACACTGAAGCTTTCTTT.

The chain links TRBV28 to TRBJ2-7, with a tentative D call TRBD2 (5 bases). Per the germline V gene, CDR1 is MDHEN and CDR2 is SYDVKM. V lost 4 bases and J lost 2, with 15 bases in between. This CDR3 has 15 amino acids. CDR3 protein: CASSSLPGSAYEQYF. CDR3 bases: TGTGCCAGCAGTTCCTTACCGGGATCTGCCTACGAGCAGTACTTC.

This chain connects TRBV7-6 to TRBJ2-2, with TRBD2 identical over 15 bases. Looked up from germline, CDR1 is SGHVS and CDR2 is FNYEAQ. Unmatched junction bases numbered 3, after V lost 6 bases and J lost 7 bases. The CDR3 is 15 amino acids. CDR3 DNA sequence: TGTGCCAGCAGTTGGACTAGCGGGAGGGGCGGGGAGCTGTTTTTT. It specifies CASSWTSGRGGELFF.

The chain is built from TRBV28 and TRBJ2-3, with 9 bases that match TRBD2. The CDR3 covers 14 residues. CDR1 MDHEN and CDR2 SYDVKM come from the germline V gene. The junction had 3 bases not matched to a gene; V was cut back by 2 bases and J by 6 bases. In DNA, the CDR3 is TGTGCCAGCAGTTTAATAGCGGGAGCCGATACGCAGTATTTT. Translating gives CASSLIAGADTQYF.

This clone was recorded a few times. V gene TRBV9 combines with J gene TRBJ2-2; D unresolved. Trimming removed 4 bases from V and 5 bases from J, with 9 bases in between. CDR1 is SGDLS and CDR2 is YYNGEE in the germline V gene. The CDR3 is 13 residues long. This CDR3 is CASSPTVTGELFF. CDR3 DNA sequence: TGTGCCAGCAGCCCTACAGTTACCGGGGAGCTGTTTTTT.

In its sample, this clone was seen a few times. The rearrangement joins TRBV6-1 to TRBJ2-7; D remains ambiguous. Germline loops: CDR1 MNHNS, CDR2 SASEGT. There are 12 residues in the CDR3. The CDR3, as DNA: TGTGCTAGTACCACTTTTACGTACGAGCAGTACTTC. Translated: CASTTFTYEQYF.

This rearrangement joins TRBV7-9 to TRBJ2-7; 7 bases line up with TRBD2. This CDR3 comprises 14 residues. Germline CDR1 and CDR2: SEHNR and FQNEAQ (reference sequence). CDR3 residues: CIGEREGNNDEQYF. CDR3 DNA sequence: TGTATCGGGGAGAGGGAGGGGAATAACGACGAGCAGTACTTC.

This clone was recorded once. The chain has TRBV5-1 and TRBJ2-3; 9 bases are shared with TRBD1. Unmatched junction bases numbered 7, after V lost 0 bases and J lost 2 bases. The germline gives CDR1 SGHRS, CDR2 YFSETQ. This CDR3 region has 17 residues. The CDR3 sequence: CASSLDLGQGTTDTQYF. CDR3 coding DNA: TGCGCCAGCAGCTTGGATCTCGGACAGGGGACCACAGATACGCAGTATTTT.

V is TRBV4-3 and J is TRBJ2-5; 7 bases match TRBD1. The J call is uncertain, as TRBJ2-7 better fits the DNA end. This CDR3 has 14 amino acids. Per the germline V gene, CDR1 is LGHNA and CDR2 is YSLEER. The CDR3 DNA reads as TGCGCCAGCAGCCCCGGGACAGTCTCCTACGAGCAGTACTTC. Protein product: CASSPGTVSYEQYF.

The chain recombines TRBV28 with TRBJ2-2; 12 bases line up with TRBD2. This CDR3 spans 16 amino acids. After removal of 7 bases from V and 3 bases from J, the junction contained 6 bases not matched to a gene. In germline, CDR1 is MDHEN, CDR2 SYDVKM. As DNA, the CDR3 is TGTGCCAGCACCAAAAGACTAGCGGGAGACACCGGGGAGCTGTTTTTT. This encodes CASTKRLAGDTGELFF.

The V call is TRBV7-2, the J call TRBJ1-2; D remains unclear. This CDR3 is 12 amino acids long. Germline V gene lookup returns CDR1 SGHTA and CDR2 FQGNSA. V shed 0 bases and J shed 6 bases, with 5 bases lying between them. DNA for the CDR3: TGTGCCAGCAGCTTAGCTTCAAATGGCTACACCTTC. Its protein is CASSLASNGYTF.

The chain recombines TRBV4-3 with TRBJ1-2, with 7 bases identical to TRBD1. Looked up from germline, CDR1 is LGHNA and CDR2 is YSLEER. Losses at the gene ends were 0 bases for V and 6 bases for J; bases not matched to a gene: 7. The CDR3 covers 15 residues. Here the CDR3 DNA reads TGCGCCAGCAGCCAAGATTGGGACAGCGCAGATGGCTACACCTTC. Protein: CASSQDWDSADGYTF.

The chain recombines TRBV19 with TRBJ2-3; D is uncertain. The CDR3 loop spans 14 amino acids. Germline V gives CDR1 LNHDA, CDR2 SQIVND (reference sequence). Trimming pared 5 bases from V and 0 bases from J, leaving 9 bases between. The CDR3 DNA sequence: TGTGCCAGTAGTCGCAGGTCTAGCACAGATACGCAGTATTTT. It translates to CASSRRSSTDTQYF.

The chain couples TRBV9 to TRBJ1-3; D unresolved. Trimming left V 4 bases short and J 0 bases short, with 14 bases between. The CDR3 has 16 amino acids. CDR1 is SGDLS and CDR2 is YYNGEE in the germline V gene. The CDR3 is CASSPLVMSSGNTIYF. The CDR3 DNA reads TGTGCCAGCAGCCCCTTAGTGATGAGCTCTGGAAACACCATATATTTT.

This sequence joins TRBV27 and TRBJ2-7; D uncertain. Germline values: CDR1 MNHEY, CDR2 SMNVEV (reference sequence). V was shortened by 0 bases and J by 2 bases, with 5 bases between the two germline ends. The CDR3 is made up of 13 amino acids. The CDR3 spells CASSLSAAYEQYF. CDR3 DNA: TGTGCCAGCAGTTTATCGGCGGCCTACGAGCAGTACTTC.

This clone was recorded a few times. The chain employs TRBV7-8 and TRBJ1-1, with a weak D call TRBD1 (6 bases). The germline CDR1 and CDR2 sequences are SGHVS and FQNEAQ. The V and J ends lost 1 base and 2 bases respectively, with 8 bases between them. The CDR3 spans 14 residues. In nucleotides, the CDR3 is TGTGCCAGCAGCTTAGGACAGGCTAACACTGAAGCTTTCTTT. The encoded protein is CASSLGQANTEAFF.

This clone was recorded a few times. The J gene is TRBJ1-4, the V gene TRBV6-6, with 9 bases identical to TRBD1. The CDR3 is 14 residues long. The J segment lost 8 bases and the V segment lost 6 bases, leaving 7 bases of the junction unmatched. CDR1 is MNHNY and CDR2 is SVGAGI in the germline V gene (reference sequence). In DNA, the CDR3 is TGTGCCAGCAGGGTCGACAGGGGGTCCGAAAAACTGTTTTTT. This encodes CASRVDRGSEKLFF.

This clone has ten or more counts. The V gene is TRBV5-1, the J gene TRBJ2-6; D remains ambiguous. CDR1 is SGHRS and CDR2 is YFSETQ in the germline V gene. The CDR3 extends over 14 amino acids. Trimming pared 3 bases from V and 2 bases from J, leaving 6 bases between. CDR3 region: CASSSTAGANVLTF. The CDR3 nucleotides are TGCGCCAGCAGCTCCACAGCTGGGGCCAACGTCCTGACTTTC.

The chain joins TRBV5-6 to TRBJ1-1; 7 bases match TRBD1. The V and J ends lost 3 bases and 0 bases, in that order; junction bases with no gene match: 2. Per the germline V gene, CDR1 is SGHDT and CDR2 is YYEEEE. This CDR3 has 14 residues. CDR3 sequence (DNA): TGTGCCAGCAGCTGGGGACAGATGAACACTGAAGCTTTCTTT. Encoded protein: CASSWGQMNTEAFF.

The count of this clone is one. The CDR3 loop is CASSYTGTGPGYTF. DNA of the CDR3: TGTGCCAGCAGTTACACCGGGACAGGGCCAGGCTACACCTTC. V gene TRBV6-5 combines with J gene TRBJ1-2; 9 nucleotides align to TRBD1. Per the germline V gene, CDR1 is MNHEY and CDR2 is SVGAGI. The CDR3 runs to 14 residues. Losses at the gene ends were 2 bases for V and 8 bases for J; bases not matched to a gene: 6.

This clone was seen once. The genes are TRBV7-6 and TRBJ1-1; tentative D call: TRBD1 (6 bases). The CDR3 runs to 15 residues. CDR1 and CDR2 from the germline V gene are SGHVS and FNYEAQ. The V end lost 2 bases, the J end lost 1 base, and 11 bases lay between the germline ends. CDR3 coding DNA: TGTGCCAGCAGCTTAACCCCGGGACAGAACACTGAAGCTTTCTTT. Its protein is CASSLTPGQNTEAFF.

This clone showed up just once. The chain joins TRBV2 to TRBJ1-3, with D uncertain. Trimming took off 7 bases at V and 3 bases at J, with 7 bases between the two ends. This CDR3 region has 12 residues. CDR1 SNHLY and CDR2 FYNNEI come from the germline V gene. This CDR3 reads CASKGDGNTIYF. The CDR3 DNA sequence: TGTGCCAGCAAGGGAGATGGAAACACCATATATTTT.

Here the CDR3 DNA reads TGCGCCAGCAGCTTGGCCCAGGGGGTGAACACTGAAGCTTTCTTT. Amino acid sequence: CASSLAQGVNTEAFF. The chain is built from TRBV5-1 and TRBJ1-1, with TRBD1 matching over 7 bases. Trimming took 0 bases from V and 0 from J; bases not matched to a gene: 2. The V gene's germline CDR1 is SGHRS and CDR2 YFSETQ. CDR3 length equals 15 residues.

The chain uses TRBV28 and TRBJ2-7; D is uncertain. The CDR3 length is 14 residues. The germline V gene encodes CDR1 MDHEN and CDR2 SYDVKM. V lost 4 bases and J lost 2, with 12 bases in between. The CDR3 nucleotides are TGTGCCAGCAGTTCGAGATACAGAACCTACGAGCAGTACTTC. It translates to CASSSRYRTYEQYF.